The 29 T cell receptor beta chains given below trace back to one sample, sequenced in a study of CD8+ T cells in alopecia areata. Reverse transcribed after extraction, RNA yielded cDNA as the sequencing template. Libraries were prepared by immunoSEQ multiplex PCR; TCRdb keeps only in-frame clonotypes and omits some of them. The sample includes fewer than 150,000 clones, over 60% of them seen just once. Sequencing was done on a sample of CD4+ T cells sorted from blood. The receptors come from a human donor in good health.

J is TRBJ2-2 and V is TRBV23-1; perhaps TRBD1 as D (5 bases). TRBV23-1 is noted as an ORF with a role that remains uncertain. The V gene lost 3 bases and the J gene lost 4 bases, with 15 bases spanning the gap. The CDR3 spans 16 residues. CDR3 in DNA: TGCGCCAGCAGTCAGCAGGGTGTTCAGTGCACCGGGGAGCTGTTTTTT. It translates to CASSQQGVQCTGELFF.

This sequence joins TRBV13 and TRBJ1-1; 8 positions match TRBD1. CDR3 length equals 16 residues. The germline CDR1 and CDR2 sequences are PRHDT and FYEKMQ (reference sequence). V shed 8 bases, J shed 4 bases, and the junction held 15 bases outside the gene matches. The CDR3 spells CASGSEGPGGGTEAFF. The CDR3 nucleotides are TGTGCCAGCGGCAGCGAAGGACCAGGGGGCGGCACTGAAGCTTTCTTT.

This sequence joins TRBV4-1 and TRBJ1-6; the D gene is possibly TRBD1 (5 bases). Per germline, CDR1 MGHRA and CDR2 YSYEKL. The CDR3 runs to 15 residues. Trimming cost V 0 bases and J 7 bases, with 10 bases left between them. The CDR3 loop reads CASSQEGTVNSPLHF. For the CDR3, the DNA is TGCGCCAGCAGCCAAGAGGGGACGGTGAATTCACCCCTCCACTTT.

This chain uses TRBV27 with TRBJ2-7, with D possibly being TRBD1 or TRBD2 (5 bases each). CDR3 length: 14 amino acids. V lost 2 bases, J lost 7 bases, and 15 bases lay in between. CDR1 and CDR2 (germline): MNHEY, SMNVEV (reference sequence). CDR3 nucleotides: TGTGCCAGCAGTTTAGCAGGGACCAGTCGGGAGCAGTACTTC. Translating it yields CASSLAGTSREQYF.

The rearrangement links TRBV5-1 to TRBJ2-1, with TRBD1 matching over 8 bases. Germline V CDR1 and CDR2: SGHRS, YFSETQ. V lost 3 bases and J lost 6; bases outside the gene matches: 5. This CDR3 has 14 amino acids. In DNA form, the CDR3 reads TGCGCCAGCAGCTACGGACAGGGCGCCAATGAGCAGTTCTTC. As protein: CASSYGQGANEQFF. The full variable domain, completed using reference TRBV5-1 and TRBJ2-1, is KAGVTQTPRYLIKTRGQQVTLSCSPISGHRSVSWYQQTPGQGLQFLFEYFSETQRNKGNFPGRFSGRQFSNSRSEMNVSTLELGDSALYLCASSYGQGANEQFFGPGTRLTVL.

The CDR3 region has the DNA TGTGCCATCAGTTCGCTCCAGGACCAAACGGCCCAGTACTTC. Residues: CAISSLQDQTAQYF. The chain joins TRBV10-3 to TRBJ2-5; D unclear. Germline loops: CDR1 ENHRY, CDR2 SYGVKD. This CDR3 comprises 14 residues. V gave up 5 bases and J gave up 9 bases, with 19 bases separating them.

This chain joins TRBV7-8 and TRBJ2-6, with D uncertain. Deletions cut 1 base from V and 0 bases from J, with 10 bases between. This CDR3 comprises 17 residues. The V gene's germline CDR1 is SGHVS and CDR2 FQNEAQ. The CDR3 nucleotides are TGTGCCAGCAGCTTAGGGCAGGTGTACTCTGGGGCCAACGTCCTGACTTTC. It codes for CASSLGQVYSGANVLTF.

The J gene is TRBJ1-1, the V gene TRBV30, with 9 bases matching TRBD1. The ends lost 0 bases at V and 6 bases at J; junction bases unmatched: 14. The germline gives CDR1 GTSNPN, CDR2 SVGIG (reference sequence). This CDR3 has 17 residues. The CDR3 DNA sequence: TGTGCCTGGAGTGTACGGAATCCGGGACAGGGATTCGCTGAAGCTTTCTTT. As protein: CAWSVRNPGQGFAEAFF.

V and J are TRBV30 and TRBJ2-7, with D tentatively TRBD1 (5 bases). There are 12 residues in the CDR3. V gave up 4 bases and J gave up 0 bases, with 7 bases separating them. Germline CDR1 is GTSNPN and CDR2 is SVGIG (reference sequence). Here the CDR3 reads CAWTGYSYEQYF. The CDR3 DNA reads as TGTGCCTGGACAGGGTACTCCTACGAGCAGTACTTC.

V usage is TRBV7-9 and J usage is TRBJ1-1; 8 bases are shared with TRBD1. Germline V gene sequence: CDR1 SEHNR, CDR2 FQNEAQ (reference sequence). The CDR3 consists of 15 residues. V dropped 5 bases and J dropped 4; count of bases not matched to a gene: 9. Written as DNA, the CDR3 is TGTGCCAGCAGCCCCCGGACAGGGCGGGGCACTGAAGCTTTCTTT. This gives the protein CASSPRTGRGTEAFF.

A note on this clone: A junction boundary mismatches the germline segment, possibly from a read error. The rearrangement joins TRBV4-1 to TRBJ2-7; possible D gene TRBD2, 5 bases. The CDR3 runs to 15 residues. Germline-derived CDR1 and CDR2 are MGHRA and YSYEKL. In DNA, the CDR3 is TGTGCCAGCAGCCAAGGGTCCGGGGTTGGCTACGAGCAGTACTTC. Residues: CASSQGSGVGYEQYF.

This chain joins TRBV6-5 and TRBJ2-7, with D perhaps TRBD2 (5 bases). The V end lost 7 bases, the J end lost 0 bases, and 10 bases lay between the germline ends. This CDR3 has 13 amino acids. CDR1 and CDR2 from the germline V gene are MNHEY and SVGAGI. This CDR3 is CASTGWSSYEQYF. The DNA for the CDR3 is TGTGCCAGCACGGGGTGGAGCTCCTACGAGCAGTACTTC.

This clone was counted a few times. The chain has TRBV6-5 and TRBJ2-3; no clear D. V lost 0 bases and J lost 5, with 12 bases in between. The V gene's germline CDR1 is MNHEY and CDR2 SVGAGI. The length of the CDR3 is 15 residues. CDR3 loop: CASSYSPNLRDTQYF. The CDR3 DNA is TGTGCCAGCAGTTACTCCCCAAATCTAAGAGATACGCAGTATTTT.

The chain joins TRBV5-1 to TRBJ1-2; D not resolved. The germline V gene encodes CDR1 SGHRS and CDR2 YFSETQ. V was shortened by 1 base and J by 4 bases, with 8 bases between the two germline ends. The CDR3 is 13 residues long. CDR3 DNA sequence: TGCGCCAGCAGCTTGAAAAAGGGCTATGGCTACACCTTC. Amino acid sequence: CASSLKKGYGYTF.

The V gene is TRBV7-9, the J gene TRBJ2-2, with 8 bases matching TRBD1. V shed 5 bases and J 2 bases; nucleotides not matched to a gene: 7. The CDR3 is 16 amino acids. CDR1 SEHNR and CDR2 FQNEAQ come from the germline V gene (reference sequence). CDR3: CASSPPGQANTGELFF. CDR3 bases: TGTGCCAGCAGCCCCCCGGGACAGGCCAACACCGGGGAGCTGTTTTTT.

The rearrangement uses TRBV2 and TRBJ2-3; 8 bases are shared with TRBD2. CDR1 SNHLY and CDR2 FYNNEI come from the germline V gene. Trimming removed 6 bases from V and 4 bases from J; junction bases left unmatched: 6. The length of the CDR3 is 14 residues. The DNA of the CDR3 is TGTGCCAGCAGCCAACGGGGGGGAGCAGATACGCAGTATTTT. Translation gives CASSQRGGADTQYF.

CDR3 DNA sequence: TGTGCCAGCTCACCATTCGCAGGGGGAGAAGCTTTCTTT. Protein: CASSPFAGGEAFF. V usage is TRBV18 and J usage is TRBJ1-1, with 7 positions matching TRBD1. This CDR3 spans 13 amino acids. Per germline, CDR1 KGHSH and CDR2 LQKENI. Trimming cost V 2 bases and J 8 bases; bases outside gene matches: 5.

This chain uses TRBV29-1 with TRBJ1-3, with D maybe TRBD1 (6 bases). The CDR3 totals 13 residues. V was clipped by 6 bases and J by 4 bases, with 13 bases between them. Germline lookup yields CDR1 SQVTM and CDR2 ANQGSEA. In DNA, the CDR3 is TGCAGCGTACCCGGGACAAAGGGAAACACCATATATTTT. Encoded protein: CSVPGTKGNTIYF.

This clone was detected only a few times. V and J are TRBV29-1 and TRBJ2-1; possible D gene TRBD1, 6 bases. Per germline, CDR1 SQVTM and CDR2 ANQGSEA. Trimming took 6 bases from V and 0 from J, leaving 9 bases between them. The CDR3 contains 13 residues. The DNA for the CDR3 is TGCAGCGTGGGGGCAACCTCCTACAATGAGCAGTTCTTC. Its protein product is CSVGATSYNEQFF.

This chain uses TRBV4-1 with TRBJ2-5, with 12 bases matching TRBD2. Germline CDR1 is MGHRA and CDR2 is YSYEKL. The CDR3 covers 16 residues. The V segment lost 1 base and the J segment 5 bases; nucleotides outside the gene matches: 5. The CDR3 region has the DNA TGCGCCAGCAGCCAAGGACTAGCGGGGGCTAGGGAGACCCAGTACTTC. Its protein is CASSQGLAGARETQYF.

This clone was picked up a small number of times. The CDR3 loop reads CASRRLADGKNIQYF. DNA for the CDR3: TGCGCCAGCCGTCGTTTGGCAGATGGCAAAAACATTCAGTACTTC. The chain carries TRBV4-1 and TRBJ2-4; the D is unclear. This CDR3 contains 15 residues. Trimming removed 8 bases at V and 3 bases at J, with 17 bases between. CDR1 and CDR2 from the germline V gene are MGHRA and YSYEKL.

This chain uses TRBV29-1 with TRBJ2-5; D may be TRBD1 (7 bases). Trimming stripped 2 bases from V and 4 bases from J, with 8 bases between. Looked up from germline, CDR1 is SQVTM and CDR2 is ANQGSEA. This CDR3 comprises 12 residues. The CDR3 sequence: CSVEQGGETQYF. The CDR3 DNA reads as TGCAGCGTTGAACAGGGGGGAGAGACCCAGTACTTC. Based on the CDR3 plus reference TRBV29-1 and TRBJ2-5, the full variable domain is SAVISQKPSRDICQRGTSLTIQCQVDSQVTMMFWYRQQPGQSLTLIATANQGSEATYESGFVIDKFPISRPNLTFSTLTVSNMSPEDSSIYLCSVEQGGETQYFGPGTRLLVL.

The genes are TRBV27 and TRBJ1-2, with TRBD1 identical over 11 bases. The germline V gene encodes CDR1 MNHEY and CDR2 SMNVEV (reference sequence). The CDR3 loop spans 15 amino acids. Trimming cost V 6 bases and J 1 base; bases outside gene matches: 4. In nucleotides, the CDR3 is TGTGCCAGCAGAGGGACAGGGGGGGGTAACTATGGCTACACCTTC. It yields the protein CASRGTGGGNYGYTF.

The sample holds one count of this clone. J is TRBJ2-2 and V is TRBV6-4, with D uncertain. CDR3 length: 14 amino acids. The germline CDR1 and CDR2 sequences are MRHNA and SNTAGT. V lost 10 bases, J lost 2 bases, and 14 bases lay in between. CDR3 DNA: TGTGCCACACGCATCTCGCTCAACACCGGGGAGCTGTTTTTT. This codes for CATRISLNTGELFF.

V gene TRBV7-2 combines with J gene TRBJ2-3, with 15 bases lining up with TRBD2. Germline trimming cut 4 bases from V and 8 bases from J; bases unmatched to any gene: 4. The CDR3 is 15 amino acids. CDR1 and CDR2 from the germline V gene are SGHTA and FQGNSA. CDR3 DNA: TGTGCCAGCAGCTCGGGACTAGCGGGGGGTGGTACGCAGTATTTT. It encodes CASSSGLAGGGTQYF.

The CDR3 is CASSGPSAEGGYTF. Written as DNA, the CDR3 is TGCGCCAGCAGCGGCCCCTCAGCAGAAGGGGGCTACACCTTC. The chain carries TRBV5-1 and TRBJ1-2; D ambiguous. This CDR3 region has 14 residues. CDR1 and CDR2 from the germline V gene are SGHRS and YFSETQ. Trimming cost V 4 bases and J 8 bases, with 18 bases left between them.

This clone was found a few times. Other DNA sequences in the same sample also yield this CDR3. V is TRBV29-1 and J is TRBJ2-5; 11 bases are a match to TRBD2. The germline V gene has CDR1 SQVTM and CDR2 ANQGSEA. The ends lost 6 bases at V and 5 bases at J; junction bases unmatched: 2. The CDR3 has 12 amino acids. CDR3 amino acids: CSVGLAVETQYF. For the CDR3, the DNA is TGCAGCGTGGGACTAGCGGTTGAGACCCAGTACTTC.

This chain uses TRBV10-3 with TRBJ2-1; tentative D call: TRBD1 (6 bases). Trimming shortened V by 4 bases and J by 5 bases, and 15 bases separated the two germline ends. Germline assignment: CDR1 ENHRY and CDR2 SYGVKD. This CDR3 is built from 15 residues. CDR3 loop: CAISGGQGNNNEQFF. The CDR3 DNA is TGTGCCATCAGTGGGGGCCAGGGGAATAACAATGAGCAGTTCTTC.

The J gene is TRBJ1-1, the V gene TRBV30, with 8 nucleotides matching TRBD1. The J segment lost 5 bases and the V segment lost 2 bases, leaving 4 bases of the junction unmatched. The germline V gene has CDR1 GTSNPN and CDR2 SVGIG (reference sequence). This CDR3 spans 13 amino acids. The CDR3 sequence: CAWSLQGGTEAFF. CDR3 nucleotide sequence: TGTGCCTGGAGTCTACAGGGGGGAACTGAAGCTTTCTTT.